This TCR beta chain came from a study of cytotoxic CD8 clonotypes in ibrutinib-treated CLL. CDR1 is SGHRS, CDR2 YFSETQ, per germline. The CDR3 contains 13 residues. The ends were cut back, 4 bases at V and 3 bases at J, with 9 bases in the middle. A 1 in 200,000 to 1 in 1 million T cell depth was the sequencing target. Data came from immunoSEQ multiplex PCR; TCRdb stores just in-frame clones and leaves some out. This sample carries roughly 180,000 clones, roughly 72% of them seen once, and the ten largest clones take around an eighth. The TCR originated in a human donor with chronic lymphocytic leukemia. This specimen was PBMCs, taken after 24 months of ibrutinib treatment. V gene TRBV5-1 combines with J gene TRBJ2-3; either TRBD1 or TRBD2 may fit D (5 bases each). The CDR3 DNA sequence: TGCGCCAGCAGCCCCTGGGGGACAGATACGCAGTATTTT. Its translation: CASSPWGTDTQYF.